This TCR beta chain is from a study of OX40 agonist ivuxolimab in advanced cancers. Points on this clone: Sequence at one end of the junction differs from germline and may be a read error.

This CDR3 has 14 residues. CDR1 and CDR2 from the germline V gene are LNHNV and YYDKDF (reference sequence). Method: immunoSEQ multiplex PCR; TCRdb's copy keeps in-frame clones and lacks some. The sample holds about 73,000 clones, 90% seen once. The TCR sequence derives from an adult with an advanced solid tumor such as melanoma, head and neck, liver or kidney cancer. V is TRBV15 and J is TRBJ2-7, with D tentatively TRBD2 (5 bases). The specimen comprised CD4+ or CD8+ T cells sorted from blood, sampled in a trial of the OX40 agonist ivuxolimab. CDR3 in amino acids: CPSARLRTFYEQYF. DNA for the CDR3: TGCCCTTCCGCGAGGCTGAGGACTTTTTACGAGCAGTACTTC.